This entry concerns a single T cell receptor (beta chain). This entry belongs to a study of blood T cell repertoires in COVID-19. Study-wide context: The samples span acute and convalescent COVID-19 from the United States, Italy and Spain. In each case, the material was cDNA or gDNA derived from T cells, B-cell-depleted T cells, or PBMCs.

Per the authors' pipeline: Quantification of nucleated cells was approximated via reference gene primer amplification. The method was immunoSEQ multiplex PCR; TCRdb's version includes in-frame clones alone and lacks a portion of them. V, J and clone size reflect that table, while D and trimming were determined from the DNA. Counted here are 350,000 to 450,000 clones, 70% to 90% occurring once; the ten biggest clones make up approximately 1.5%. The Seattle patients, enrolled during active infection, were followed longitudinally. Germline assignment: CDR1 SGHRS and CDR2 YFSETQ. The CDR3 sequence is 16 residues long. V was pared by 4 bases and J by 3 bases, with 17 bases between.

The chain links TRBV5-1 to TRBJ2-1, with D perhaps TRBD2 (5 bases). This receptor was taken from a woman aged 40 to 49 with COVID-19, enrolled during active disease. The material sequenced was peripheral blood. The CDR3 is CASSPFIVANYNEQFF. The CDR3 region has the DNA TGCGCCAGCAGCCCTTTTATCGTAGCGAACTACAATGAGCAGTTCTTC.